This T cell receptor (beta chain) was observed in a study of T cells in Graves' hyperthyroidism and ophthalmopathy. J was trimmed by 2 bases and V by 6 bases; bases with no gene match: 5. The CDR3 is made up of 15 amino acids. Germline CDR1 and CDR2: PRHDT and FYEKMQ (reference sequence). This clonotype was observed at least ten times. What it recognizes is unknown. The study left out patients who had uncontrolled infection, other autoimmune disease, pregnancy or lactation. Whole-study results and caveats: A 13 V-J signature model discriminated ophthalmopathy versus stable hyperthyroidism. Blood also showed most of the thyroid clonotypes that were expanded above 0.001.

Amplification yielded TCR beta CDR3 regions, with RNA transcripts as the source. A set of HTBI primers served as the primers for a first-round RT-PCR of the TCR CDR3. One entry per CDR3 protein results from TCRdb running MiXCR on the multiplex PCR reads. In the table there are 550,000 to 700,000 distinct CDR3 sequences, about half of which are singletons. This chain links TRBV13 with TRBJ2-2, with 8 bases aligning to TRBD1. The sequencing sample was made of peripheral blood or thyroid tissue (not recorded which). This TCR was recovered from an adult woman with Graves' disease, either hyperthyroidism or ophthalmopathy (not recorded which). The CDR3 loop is CASSQDRGNTGELFF. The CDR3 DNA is TGTGCCAGCAGTCAAGACAGGGGTAACACCGGGGAGCTGTTTTTT.